This TCR beta chain was documented in a study of blood T cell repertoires in COVID-19. The CDR3 is 13 amino acids. CDR1 and CDR2 (germline): MNHEY, SVGAGI. With V trimmed by 6 bases and J by 6 bases, 8 bases remained unmatched. Generated by immunoSEQ multiplex PCR, the TCRdb table keeps only in-frame clones and is missing some. The sample includes roughly 95,000 clones, about 86% of them seen just once. This receptor was taken from a man between 60 and 75 years old with acute or convalescent COVID-19. The sequenced sample was peripheral blood. The chain uses TRBV6-5 and TRBJ2-7, with 7 bases aligning to TRBD1. CDR3 residues: CASSFDRVGEQYF. The CDR3 nucleotides are TGTGCCAGCAGCTTCGACAGGGTAGGCGAGCAGTACTTC.